These 2 T cell receptor beta chains originate from one sample sequenced in a study of blood T cells in healthy people across ages. Then a second PCR, running roughly 7 to 11 cycles, was carried out with a sample-barcoded 5' primer and a J-beta primer mix. TCRdb redid the calling of the 5' RACE reads with MiXCR, one entry per CDR3 protein. The repertoire holds 950,000 to 1,200,000 distinct CDR3 sequences, with roughly two fifths as singletons. Specimen: blood. The receptors come from a man between 18 and 29 years old in good health.

In this sample, this clonotype turned up many times. The rearrangement uses TRBV7-9 and TRBJ1-2; D unresolved. The CDR3 contains 14 residues. CDR1 is SEHNR and CDR2 is FQNEAQ in the germline V gene (reference sequence). V was trimmed by 5 bases and J by 8 bases, leaving 18 bases between them. CDR3 residues: CASSPVEANGGYTF. The CDR3 DNA sequence: TGTGCCAGCAGCCCAGTGGAGGCGAACGGCGGCTACACCTTC. Full variable domain (outside the CDR3, taken from reference TRBV7-9 and TRBJ1-2): DTGVSQNPRHKITKRGQNVTFRCDPISEHNRLYWYRQTLGQGPEFLTYFQNEAQLEKSRLLSDRFSAERPKGSFSTLEIQRTEQGDSAMYLCASSPVEANGGYTFGSGTRLTVV.

This chain joins TRBV5-1 and TRBJ1-2; maybe TRBD1 (5 bases). Trimming removed 3 bases at V and 10 bases at J, with 10 bases between. In germline, CDR1 is SGHRS, CDR2 YFSETQ. The CDR3 totals 11 residues. The CDR3 here is CASSSRDVYTF. The CDR3, as DNA: TGCGCCAGCAGCTCCAGGGATGTCTACACCTTC.